This T cell receptor (beta chain) was recorded in a study of shared clonotypes between healthy human individuals. General study findings and limits: When naive CD4 clonotypes were compared across a few donors, 4% to 6.5% were shared.

CDR1 SEHNR and CDR2 FQNEAQ come from the germline V gene (reference sequence). J lost 4 bases, V lost 4 bases, and 9 bases had no gene match. This CDR3 spans 17 amino acids. All donors qualified as healthy HIV-negative adults and had experienced no recent acute infections or vaccinations. This table comes from immunoSEQ multiplex PCR, and its TCRdb copy is limited to in-frame clones, with some not included. The sample has millions of clones, 90% to 95% seen once; the top ten hold 0.3% to 0.4%. Turning to this clone: Its antigen is unknown.

The gene calls are TRBV7-9 and TRBJ2-7; 14 bases are a match to TRBD2. The TCR originated in a man younger than 35 in good health. Some clones in this sample may be carry-over from other donors' samples. Material: naive CD4+ T cells from PBMCs. The subset was: CD45RA+ positively selected. This CDR3 reads CASSYYTGTSGSYEQYF. CDR3 nucleotides: TGTGCCAGCAGCTATTATACCGGGACTAGCGGGAGTTACGAGCAGTACTTC.